The 7 T cell receptor beta chains given below trace back to one sample, sequenced in a study of shared clonotypes between healthy human individuals. Naive CD8 cells lacked CD45RO and underwent positive selection for CCR7, leaving out terminally differentiated effector memory CD45RA+ cells. Libraries were prepared by immunoSEQ multiplex PCR; TCRdb keeps only in-frame clonotypes and omits some of them. The sample gives hundreds of thousands of clones, about 97% of which show up once; over 0.2% is in the top ten. Material for sequencing was naive CD8+ T cells sorted from blood. These receptors all stem from a man aged 25 to 40 in good health.

The chain joins TRBV6-6 to TRBJ2-7; TRBD1 or TRBD2 may be the D gene (5 bases each). Trimming stripped 4 bases from V and 3 bases from J, with 10 bases between. The CDR3 contains 13 residues. Germline CDR1 and CDR2: MNHNY and SVGAGI (reference sequence). CDR3 protein: CASSLGRIYEQYF. CDR3 sequence (DNA): TGTGCCAGCAGTTTGGGACGGATCTACGAGCAGTACTTC.

The chain links TRBV28 to TRBJ2-7, with 7 bases lining up with TRBD2. Germline V gene data show CDR1 as MDHEN and CDR2 as SYDVKM. The J segment lost 4 bases and the V segment lost 5 bases, leaving 14 bases of the junction unmatched. CDR3 length: 16 residues. CDR3 amino acids: CASSDLQSGKMYEQYF. As DNA, the CDR3 is TGTGCCAGCAGTGATTTACAAAGCGGGAAAATGTACGAGCAGTACTTC.

The DNA for the CDR3 is TGTGCCAGCAGTTCCCGTTCCGGGAGTCTGTCCTACAATGAGCAGTTCTTC. Translated: CASSSRSGSLSYNEQFF. The gene calls are TRBV27 and TRBJ2-1; a weak D match, TRBD2 (6 bases). Germline-derived CDR1 and CDR2 are MNHEY and SMNVEV (reference sequence). This CDR3 is 17 amino acids long. The germline V and J ends were trimmed by 4 bases and 1 base, with 17 bases remaining between them.

V is TRBV4-1 and J is TRBJ2-1, with unresolved D. The CDR3 spans 16 residues. The germline V gene has CDR1 MGHRA and CDR2 YSYEKL. Between the trimmed V and J ends, which lost 2 bases and 1 base, there was a span of 12 bases. Written as DNA, the CDR3 is TGCGCCAGCAGCCAAATCCTAGACACTTCCTACAATGAGCAGTTCTTC. This sequence encodes CASSQILDTSYNEQFF.

The chain has TRBV7-9 and TRBJ1-3, with unresolved D. The CDR3 runs to 14 residues. Trimming took 5 bases from V and 8 from J, leaving 16 bases between them. Germline V gene data show CDR1 as SEHNR and CDR2 as FQNEAQ (reference sequence). This CDR3 is CASSLSRAEDTIYF. CDR3 nucleotide sequence: TGTGCCAGCAGCCTCTCAAGGGCCGAAGACACCATATATTTT.

This sequence joins TRBV29-1 and TRBJ2-4, with 9 bases lining up with TRBD1. This CDR3 is built from 15 residues. V trimming: 7 bases; J trimming: 5 bases; junction bases outside the gene matches: 12. Per the germline V gene, CDR1 is SQVTM and CDR2 is ANQGSEA. For the CDR3, the DNA is TGCAGCGCCCTTTCCGCCGGGACAGGGCAAAACATTCAGTACTTC. It is translated as CSALSAGTGQNIQYF.

The chain links TRBV11-2 to TRBJ2-1; 7 bases are a match to TRBD1. The CDR3 spans 15 residues. CDR1 is SGHAT and CDR2 is FQNNGV in the germline V gene. The ends lost 5 bases at V and 6 bases at J; junction bases unmatched: 10. Written as DNA, the CDR3 is TGTGCCAGCAGCCCCCGGGACAGTTGGGGCAATGAGCAGTTCTTC. This sequence encodes CASSPRDSWGNEQFF.